The T cell receptor beta chain under discussion was sequenced for a study of human T cells and chemical hapten exposure. Via MiXCR, TCRdb re-called the RACE reads, giving one row per CDR3 protein. The sample has over 150,000 distinct CDR3 sequences; roughly 25% are singletons. Time point described: patch test 3, about 24 weeks after DPC sensitization. Specified treatment: therapeutic diphenylcyclopropenone sensitization with weekly scalp DPC. Those who donated were patients with alopecia, 18 to 70 years of age, and suitable for DPC. Total RNA came from unfractionated whole blood. This receptor was identified in a woman between 18 and 30 years old with alopecia areata. Some clones in this sample may be carry-over from other donors' samples. Sequenced here: whole blood, sampled in connection with sensitization to the hapten diphenylcyclopropenone (DPC).

The CDR3: CASSPLIGGDSYEQYF. The DNA for the CDR3 is TGTGCCAGCAGCCCCCTGATCGGGGGGGACTCCTACGAGCAGTACTTC. This chain connects TRBV7-2 to TRBJ2-7, with 8 bases identical to TRBD2. This CDR3 is built from 16 residues. Germline loops: CDR1 SGHTA, CDR2 FQGNSA. After removal of 5 bases from V and 0 bases from J, the junction contained 9 bases not matched to a gene.